The 21 T cell receptor beta chains in this list originate from one sample, sequenced in a study of graft-versus-host responses after intestinal transplantation. Data came from immunoSEQ multiplex PCR; TCRdb stores just in-frame clones and leaves some out. The table shows tens of thousands of clones, with 75% to 90% occurring only once. The specimen comprised PBMCs, sampled 1070 days after transplant. The receptor set was obtained from a human patient who received an intestinal transplant, so some T cells may come from the graft donor.

The rearrangement uses TRBV11-3 and TRBJ2-1; 15 nucleotides match TRBD2. The CDR3 contains 16 residues. Losses at the gene ends were 5 bases for V and 7 bases for J; bases not matched to a gene: 6. The germline gives CDR1 SGHNT, CDR2 YENEEA. This chain's CDR3 is CASSPGLAGGRNEQFF. The CDR3 DNA reads as TGTGCCAGCAGCCCCGGACTAGCGGGAGGGCGGAATGAGCAGTTCTTC.

The V and J genes are TRBV6-6 and TRBJ2-2; 8 bases are a match to TRBD1. This CDR3 spans 14 amino acids. The V segment lost 2 bases and the J segment 6 bases; nucleotides outside the gene matches: 2. CDR1 is MNHNY, CDR2 SVGAGI, per germline (reference sequence). The CDR3 nucleotides read TGTGCCAGCAGTTACGGACAGGGCCCCGGGGAGCTGTTTTTT. This translates into CASSYGQGPGELFF.

The sample holds one count of this clone. The CDR3 nucleotides read TGTGCCAGCAGTTTATCTGGCAGGTCGGGCACAGATACGCAGTATTTT. The encoded protein is CASSLSGRSGTDTQYF. This rearrangement joins TRBV27 to TRBJ2-3; D is undetermined. There are 16 residues in the CDR3. V was shortened by 0 bases and J by 1 base, with 11 bases between the two germline ends. Germline V gene data show CDR1 as MNHEY and CDR2 as SMNVEV (reference sequence).

The J gene is TRBJ2-3, the V gene TRBV5-1; D may be TRBD1 (6 bases). CDR1 and CDR2 from the germline V gene are SGHRS and YFSETQ. Trimming shortened V by 5 bases and J by 5 bases, and 15 bases separated the two germline ends. The CDR3 consists of 14 residues. Here the CDR3 DNA reads TGCGCCAGCAGTAACTGGGGGCATCAAGATACGCAGTATTTT. Protein sequence: CASSNWGHQDTQYF.

The chain links TRBV18 to TRBJ1-1; possible D gene TRBD1, 5 bases. The CDR3 loop spans 15 amino acids. CDR1 and CDR2 (germline): KGHSH, LQKENI. V shed 0 bases and J shed 0 bases, with 8 bases lying between them. The CDR3, as DNA: TGTGCCAGCTCACCACCCGGGGCGGTGAACACTGAAGCTTTCTTT. Its translation is CASSPPGAVNTEAFF.

The rearrangement links TRBV4-2 to TRBJ2-2, with D uncertain. V was cut by 0 bases and J by 6 bases, with 8 bases left in between. Germline CDR1 LGHNA, CDR2 YNFKEQ. The CDR3 has 14 residues. Written as DNA, the CDR3 is TGTGCCAGCAGCCAAGATGTCAGAGCCGGGGAGCTGTTTTTT. It translates to CASSQDVRAGELFF.

The sample holds one count of this clone. The chain joins TRBV12-5 to TRBJ1-4; D is undetermined. Germline V gene sequence: CDR1 LGHNT, CDR2 FRNRAP. This CDR3 has 14 residues. Deletions cut 3 bases from V and 5 bases from J, with 10 bases between. CDR3 sequence reads: CASGFKTWNEKLFF. CDR3 coding DNA: TGTGCTAGTGGTTTCAAGACGTGGAATGAAAAACTGTTTTTT.

This chain links TRBV21-1 with TRBJ2-5; the D call TRBD2 from the table was never checked on the DNA. TRBV21-1 constitutes a pseudogene. The CDR3 loop spans 16 amino acids. This CDR3 reads CASSPFPPGLEETQYF. The CDR3 bases are TGTGCCAGCAGCCCCTTCCCTCCGGGACTAGAAGAGACCCAGTACTTC.

The V and J genes are TRBV19 and TRBJ2-1, with 11 bases matching TRBD2. Trimming removed 3 bases from V and 6 bases from J; junction bases left unmatched: 13. Germline values: CDR1 LNHDA, CDR2 SQIVND (reference sequence). CDR3 length equals 18 residues. CDR3 DNA sequence: TGTGCCAGTAGTATGGGACTAGCGGTACGTATTCCTACCAATGAGCAGTTCTTC. Translated, it gives CASSMGLAVRIPTNEQFF.

The chain is built from TRBV5-4 and TRBJ2-7; D remains unclear. V was cut by 1 base and J by 5 bases, with 13 bases left in between. The CDR3 is made up of 14 amino acids. Looked up from germline, CDR1 is SGHNT and CDR2 is YYREEE (reference sequence). Written as DNA, the CDR3 is TGTGCCAGCAGCTTGAAGGGAAAACCCCACGAGCAGTACTTC. Translating gives CASSLKGKPHEQYF.

V and J are TRBV6-1 and TRBJ1-1; D is ambiguous. This CDR3 contains 14 residues. The germline V gene has CDR1 MNHNS and CDR2 SASEGT. V was cut by 6 bases and J by 0 bases, with 11 bases left in between. In DNA form, the CDR3 reads TGTGCCAGCAGCTGGGAGGCTATGAACACTGAAGCTTTCTTT. Its protein is CASSWEAMNTEAFF.

The chain carries TRBV28 and TRBJ2-7, with D possibly being TRBD2 (5 bases). CDR3 length: 14 amino acids. V was shortened by 1 base and J by 2 bases, with 9 bases between the two germline ends. The germline gives CDR1 MDHEN, CDR2 SYDVKM. As DNA, the CDR3 is TGTGCCAGCAGTTTATCGGGGAGAACCTACGAGCAGTACTTC. It translates to CASSLSGRTYEQYF.

The chain combines TRBV6-1 with TRBJ2-3; possible D gene TRBD1, 5 bases. CDR3 length equals 14 residues. CDR1 is MNHNS and CDR2 is SASEGT in the germline V gene. V was pared by 7 bases and J by 4 bases, with 15 bases between. The CDR3 protein is CASNGHLKPDTQYF. The CDR3, as DNA: TGTGCCAGCAACGGACACCTTAAGCCAGATACGCAGTATTTT.

The V gene is TRBV12-1, the J gene TRBJ2-4; TRBD1 reflects the table's D call only, with no check against the DNA. TRBV12-1 has pseudogene status. The CDR3 extends over 16 amino acids. CDR3 amino acids: CASSLTGALAKNIQYF. The CDR3 region has the DNA TGTGCCAGCAGCTTGACAGGTGCGCTAGCCAAAAACATTCAGTACTTC.

DNA for the CDR3: TGTGCCAGCAGCCAAGATGATACAGGGGGCTCTGGAAACACCATATATTTT. Translated: CASSQDDTGGSGNTIYF. The chain couples TRBV4-2 to TRBJ1-3, with 8 bases fitting TRBD1. The trim removed 0 bases at V and 0 bases at J, leaving 4 bases unmatched. CDR3 length: 17 amino acids. Germline V gene lookup returns CDR1 LGHNA and CDR2 YNFKEQ.

V and J are TRBV5-4 and TRBJ1-2; D gene ambiguous. Germline CDR1 is SGHNT and CDR2 is YYREEE (reference sequence). The CDR3 has 12 residues. V lost 10 bases to trimming and J lost 2 bases, with 12 bases between them. CDR3 bases: TGTGCCGTCCAACATAGAAACTATGGCTACACCTTC. Translation gives CAVQHRNYGYTF. Drawing the rest from reference TRBV5-4 and TRBJ1-2, the complete variable domain is ETGVTQSPTHLIKTRGQQVTLRCSSQSGHNTVSWYQQALGQGPQFIFQYYREEENGRGNFPPRFSGLQFPNYSSELNVNALELDDSALYLCAVQHRNYGYTFGSGTRLTVV.

V gene TRBV7-2 combines with J gene TRBJ1-6; no firm D call. The CDR3 length is 14 residues. V lost 8 bases and J 0 bases, leaving 8 bases between the germline ends. Germline CDR1 and CDR2: SGHTA and FQGNSA. In DNA, the CDR3 is TGTGCCAGCGGACTTTTCTCCTATAATTCACCCCTCCACTTT. Its protein is CASGLFSYNSPLHF. Drawing the rest from reference TRBV7-2 and TRBJ1-6, the complete variable domain is GAGVSQSPSNKVTEKGKDVELRCDPISGHTALYWYRQSLGQGLEFLIYFQGNSAPDKSGLPSDRFSAERTGGSVSTLTIQRTQQEDSAVYLCASGLFSYNSPLHFGNGTRLTVT.

V gene TRBV7-9 combines with J gene TRBJ2-7; the D call may be TRBD1 or TRBD2 (6 bases each). The CDR3 contains 15 residues. Germline values: CDR1 SEHNR, CDR2 FQNEAQ (reference sequence). V was pared by 5 bases and J by 5 bases, with 19 bases between. CDR3 DNA sequence: TGTGCCAGCAGCCCCGGGGCCGGGGGCTATGACGAGCAGTACTTC. Translating it yields CASSPGAGGYDEQYF. Complete variable domain (other parts from reference TRBV7-9 and TRBJ2-7): DTGVSQNPRHKITKRGQNVTFRCDPISEHNRLYWYRQTLGQGPEFLTYFQNEAQLEKSRLLSDRFSAERPKGSFSTLEIQRTEQGDSAMYLCASSPGAGGYDEQYFGPGTRLTVT.

CDR3 sequence: CASSSGTGGNTIYF. In DNA form, the CDR3 reads TGTGCCAGCAGCTCTGGGACTGGGGGAAACACCATATATTTT. The V call is TRBV6-5, the J call TRBJ1-3, with a weak D call TRBD1 (5 bases). Looked up from germline, CDR1 is MNHEY and CDR2 is SVGAGI. This CDR3 contains 14 residues. V lost 6 bases to trimming and J lost 4 bases, with 13 bases between them.

This rearrangement joins TRBV2 to TRBJ2-4, with D unresolved. The V end was cut by 1 base, the J end by 0 bases, with 7 bases between. Germline assignment: CDR1 SNHLY and CDR2 FYNNEI. The CDR3 runs 15 residues. CDR3 region: CASSEGSLAKNIQYF. CDR3 nucleotide sequence: TGTGCCAGCAGTGAAGGATCACTAGCCAAAAACATTCAGTACTTC.

The CDR3 spells CASSIGQGVNQPQHF. CDR3 DNA: TGTGCCAGTAGTATTGGGCAGGGGGTGAATCAGCCCCAGCATTTT. The V gene is TRBV19, the J gene TRBJ1-5, with TRBD1 identical over 7 bases. CDR1 and CDR2 from the germline V gene are LNHDA and SQIVND (reference sequence). The CDR3 consists of 15 residues. V shed 3 bases, J shed 4 bases, and the junction held 6 bases outside the gene matches.